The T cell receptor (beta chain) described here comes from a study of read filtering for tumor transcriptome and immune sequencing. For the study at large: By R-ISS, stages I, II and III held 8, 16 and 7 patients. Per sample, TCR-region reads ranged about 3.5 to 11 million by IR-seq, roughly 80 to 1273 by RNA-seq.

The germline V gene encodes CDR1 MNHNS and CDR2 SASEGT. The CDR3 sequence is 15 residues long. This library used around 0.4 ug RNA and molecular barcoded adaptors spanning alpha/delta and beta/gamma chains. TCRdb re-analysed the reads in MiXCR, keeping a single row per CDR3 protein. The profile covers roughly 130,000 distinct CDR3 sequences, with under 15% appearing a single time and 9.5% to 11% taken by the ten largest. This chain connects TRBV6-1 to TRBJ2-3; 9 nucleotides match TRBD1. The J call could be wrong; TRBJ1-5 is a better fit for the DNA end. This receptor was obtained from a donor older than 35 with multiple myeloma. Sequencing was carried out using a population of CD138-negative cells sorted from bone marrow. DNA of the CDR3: TGTGCCAGCAGTGAAGTCACAGGGGGCACAGATACGCAGCATTTT. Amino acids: CASSEVTGGTDTQHF.